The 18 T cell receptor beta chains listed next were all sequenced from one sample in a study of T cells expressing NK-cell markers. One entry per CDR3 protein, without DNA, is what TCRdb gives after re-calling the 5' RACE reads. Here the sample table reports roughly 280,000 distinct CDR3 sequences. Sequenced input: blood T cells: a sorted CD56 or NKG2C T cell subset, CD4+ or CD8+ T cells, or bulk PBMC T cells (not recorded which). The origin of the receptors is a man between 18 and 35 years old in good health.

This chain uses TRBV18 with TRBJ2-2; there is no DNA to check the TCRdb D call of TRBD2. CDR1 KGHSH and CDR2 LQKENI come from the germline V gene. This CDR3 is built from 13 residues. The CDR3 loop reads CASSVGGTGELFF.

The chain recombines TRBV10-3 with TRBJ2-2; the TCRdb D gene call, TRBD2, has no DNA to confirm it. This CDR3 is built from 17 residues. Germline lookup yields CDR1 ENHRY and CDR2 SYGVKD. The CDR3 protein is CAIRVRLAGENTGELFF.

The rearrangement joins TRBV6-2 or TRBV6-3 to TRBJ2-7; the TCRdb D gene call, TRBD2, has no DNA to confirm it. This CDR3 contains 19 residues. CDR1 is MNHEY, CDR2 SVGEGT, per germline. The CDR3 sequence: CASSYSTGLVNRLPYEQYF.

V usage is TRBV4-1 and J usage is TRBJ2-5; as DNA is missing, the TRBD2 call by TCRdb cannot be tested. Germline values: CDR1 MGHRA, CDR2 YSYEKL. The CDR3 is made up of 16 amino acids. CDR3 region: CASSGPPAGDQETQYF.

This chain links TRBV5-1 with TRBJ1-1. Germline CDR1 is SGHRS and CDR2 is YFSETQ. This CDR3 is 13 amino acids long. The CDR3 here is CASSESERTEAFF.

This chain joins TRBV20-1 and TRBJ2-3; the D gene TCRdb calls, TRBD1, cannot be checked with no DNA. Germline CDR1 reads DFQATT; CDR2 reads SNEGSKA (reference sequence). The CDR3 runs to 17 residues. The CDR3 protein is CSALNPRRDRGTDTQYF.

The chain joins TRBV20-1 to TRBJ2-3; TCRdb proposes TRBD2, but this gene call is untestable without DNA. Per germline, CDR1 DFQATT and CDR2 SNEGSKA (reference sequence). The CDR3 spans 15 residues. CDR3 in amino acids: CSARELGHPTDTQYF.

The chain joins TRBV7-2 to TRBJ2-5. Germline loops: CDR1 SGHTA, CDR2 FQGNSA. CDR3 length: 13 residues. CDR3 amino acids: CASSLGRVETQYF.

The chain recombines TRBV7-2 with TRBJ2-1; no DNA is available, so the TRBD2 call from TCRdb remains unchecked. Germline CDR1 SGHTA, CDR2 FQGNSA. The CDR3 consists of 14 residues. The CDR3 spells CASSVPGLGIEQFF. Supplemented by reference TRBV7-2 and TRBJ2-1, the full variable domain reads GAGVSQSPSNKVTEKGKDVELRCDPISGHTALYWYRQSLGQGLEFLIYFQGNSAPDKSGLPSDRFSAERTGGSVSTLTIQRTQQEDSAVYLCASSVPGLGIEQFFGPGTRLTVL.

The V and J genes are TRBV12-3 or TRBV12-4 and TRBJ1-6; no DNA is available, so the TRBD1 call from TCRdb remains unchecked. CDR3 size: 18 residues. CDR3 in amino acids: CASVYIIGEGVYNSPLHF.

The CDR3 loop reads CAISDPGRHGYTF. The V gene is TRBV10-3, the J gene TRBJ1-2; TCRdb reports TRBD1, a call that lacks DNA to check it against. This CDR3 is built from 13 residues. The germline CDR1 and CDR2 sequences are ENHRY and SYGVKD.

CDR3 residues: CASSQDSGTREQYF. The V and J genes are TRBV3-1 and TRBJ2-7; the TCRdb D gene call, TRBD2, has no DNA to confirm it. Germline-derived CDR1 and CDR2 are LGHDT and YNNKEL (reference sequence). This CDR3 has 14 amino acids.

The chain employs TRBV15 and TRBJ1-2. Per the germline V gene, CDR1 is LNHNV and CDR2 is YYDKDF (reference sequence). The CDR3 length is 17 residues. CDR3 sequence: CATSRGGGGVGGYGYTF. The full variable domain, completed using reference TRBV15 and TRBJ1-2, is DAMVIQNPRYQVTQFGKPVTLSCSQTLNHNVMYWYQQKSSQAPKLLFHYYDKDFNNEADTPDNFQSRRPNTSFCFLDIRSPGLGDTAMYLCATSRGGGGVGGYGYTFGSGTRLTVV.

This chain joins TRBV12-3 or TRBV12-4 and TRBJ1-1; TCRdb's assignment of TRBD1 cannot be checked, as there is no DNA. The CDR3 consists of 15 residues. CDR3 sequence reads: CASSSFGILNTEAFF.

CDR3 residues: CSARDQRRTDTQYF. This chain links TRBV20-1 with TRBJ2-3; the TCRdb D gene call, TRBD1, has no DNA to confirm it. CDR3 length: 14 amino acids. Per germline, CDR1 DFQATT and CDR2 SNEGSKA (reference sequence).

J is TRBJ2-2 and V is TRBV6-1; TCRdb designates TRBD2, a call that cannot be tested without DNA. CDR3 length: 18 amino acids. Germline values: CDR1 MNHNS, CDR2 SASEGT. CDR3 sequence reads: CASHYSQITLAKTGELFF.

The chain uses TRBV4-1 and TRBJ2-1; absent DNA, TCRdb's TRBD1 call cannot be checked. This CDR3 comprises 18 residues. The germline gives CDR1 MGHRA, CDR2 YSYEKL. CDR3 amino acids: CASSQAGRGGKAYNEQFF.

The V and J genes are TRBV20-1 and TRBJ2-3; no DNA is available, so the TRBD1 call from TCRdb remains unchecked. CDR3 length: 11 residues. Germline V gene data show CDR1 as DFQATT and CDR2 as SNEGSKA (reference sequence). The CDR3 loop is CSAPRANTQYF.